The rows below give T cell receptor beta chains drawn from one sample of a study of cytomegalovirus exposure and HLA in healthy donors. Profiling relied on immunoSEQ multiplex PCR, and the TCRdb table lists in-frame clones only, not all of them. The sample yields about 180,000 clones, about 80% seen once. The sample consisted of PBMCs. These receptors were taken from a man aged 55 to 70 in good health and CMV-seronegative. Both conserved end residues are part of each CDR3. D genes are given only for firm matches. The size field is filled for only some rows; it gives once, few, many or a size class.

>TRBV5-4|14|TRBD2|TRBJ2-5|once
CASSQRTSLETQYF
TGTGCCAGCAGCCAACGGACTAGCTTAGAGACCCAGTACTTC
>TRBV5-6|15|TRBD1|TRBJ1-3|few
CASSFRGTGGNTIYF
TGTGCCAGCAGCTTTCGTGGGACAGGGGGAAACACCATATATTTT
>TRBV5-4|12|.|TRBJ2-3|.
CASSGGETEQYF
TGTGCCAGCAGCGGCGGAGAGACGGAGCAGTATTTT
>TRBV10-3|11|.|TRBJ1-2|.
CAIGRDYGYTF
TGTGCCATCGGGAGGGACTATGGCTACACCTTC
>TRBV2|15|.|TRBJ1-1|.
CASSPGGLSVTEAFF
TGTGCCAGCAGTCCTGGGGGACTATCGGTGACTGAAGCTTTCTTT
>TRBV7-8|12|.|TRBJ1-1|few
CASSPQGTEAFF
TGTGCCAGCAGCCCCCAGGGGACTGAAGCTTTCTTT
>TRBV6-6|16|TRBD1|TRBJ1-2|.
CASSSTGGGVNYGYTF
TGTGCCAGCAGTTCGACTGGAGGGGGCGTGAACTATGGCTACACCTTC
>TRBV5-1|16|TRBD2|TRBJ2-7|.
CASSTISGGTFYEQYF
TGCGCCAGCAGCACTATTAGCGGGGGGACTTTCTACGAGCAGTACTTC
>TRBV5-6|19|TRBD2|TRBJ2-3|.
CASSLGLAGGAPLSDTQYF
TGTGCCAGCAGCTTGGGGCTAGCGGGGGGGGCGCCCCTGTCAGATACGCAGTATTTT
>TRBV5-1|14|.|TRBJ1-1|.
CASSGGGGSTEAFF
TGCGCCAGCAGCGGGGGCGGGGGGAGTACTGAAGCTTTCTTT
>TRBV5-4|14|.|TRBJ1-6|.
CASSLEGAVSPLHF
TGTGCCAGCAGCTTGGAAGGGGCCGTATCACCCCTCCACTTT
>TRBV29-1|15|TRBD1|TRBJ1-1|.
CSVGRTGLRDTEAFF
TGCAGCGTTGGCCGGACAGGGTTGAGGGACACTGAAGCTTTCTTT
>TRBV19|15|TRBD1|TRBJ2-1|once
CASSYRDRGRDEQFF
TGTGCCAGTAGTTACCGGGACAGGGGTCGGGATGAGCAGTTCTTC
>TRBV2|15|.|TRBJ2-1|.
CASSPSAGASNEQFF
TGTGCCAGCAGCCCCTCAGCGGGTGCTTCCAATGAGCAGTTCTTC
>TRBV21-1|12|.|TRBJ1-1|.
CASLGQNTEAFF
TGTGCCAGCTTAGGACAGAACACTGAAGCTTTCTTT
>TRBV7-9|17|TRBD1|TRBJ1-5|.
CASSRQGVWDSNQPQHF
TGTGCCAGCAGCCGTCAAGGTGTATGGGACAGTAATCAGCCCCAGCATTTT
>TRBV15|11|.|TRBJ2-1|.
CATSREVGQFF
TGTGCCACCAGCAGAGAAGTCGGGCAGTTCTTC
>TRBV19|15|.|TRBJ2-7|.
CASSISPGTPYEQYF
TGTGCCAGTAGTATATCCCCTGGGACACCTTACGAGCAGTACTTC